The 32 T cell receptor beta chains below come from one sample, sequenced in a study of shared clonotypes between healthy human individuals. Terminally differentiated effector memory CD45RA+ cells were excluded by CCR7 positive selection of CD45RO-negative cells. Profiled with immunoSEQ multiplex PCR; TCRdb holds only in-frame clones, not every one. The table lists a few million clones, just over 90% of them singletons, with about 1.7% in the top ten. Source material: naive CD8+ T cells from PBMCs. All receptors derive from a man between 18 and 29 years old in good health. Some clones in this sample may be carry-over from other donors' samples.

This sequence joins TRBV10-3 and TRBJ1-1; 7 nucleotides agree with TRBD1. The length of the CDR3 is 12 residues. J was trimmed by 8 bases and V by 6 bases; bases with no gene match: 6. The V gene's germline CDR1 is ENHRY and CDR2 SYGVKD. The CDR3 loop reads CAIRGGQTEAFF. CDR3 DNA sequence: TGTGCCATCAGGGGGGGACAGACAGAAGCTTTCTTT.

This chain links TRBV29-1 with TRBJ2-1; D not certain. In germline, CDR1 is SQVTM, CDR2 ANQGSEA. Trimming took off 4 bases at V and 5 bases at J, with 9 bases between the two ends. This CDR3 is built from 12 residues. CDR3 sequence reads: CSVVGNNNEQFF. For the CDR3, the DNA is TGCAGCGTTGTTGGGAATAACAATGAGCAGTTCTTC.

The chain recombines TRBV5-1 with TRBJ1-2; D not certain. The V gene's germline CDR1 is SGHRS and CDR2 YFSETQ. The CDR3 has 16 residues. V gave up 4 bases and J gave up 7 bases, with 23 bases separating them. CDR3 sequence: CASSTPMEAGNGGYTF. CDR3 DNA sequence: TGCGCCAGCAGCACCCCGATGGAAGCGGGGAACGGTGGCTACACCTTC.

This chain connects TRBV4-1 to TRBJ2-2; 14 nucleotides line up with TRBD2. The CDR3 is made up of 20 amino acids. The V and J ends lost 3 bases and 0 bases, in that order; junction bases with no gene match: 9. Per the germline V gene, CDR1 is MGHRA and CDR2 is YSYEKL. The CDR3 protein is CASSHASGLAGAANTGELFF. CDR3 DNA: TGCGCCAGCAGCCACGCATCGGGACTAGCGGGAGCCGCGAACACCGGGGAGCTGTTTTTT.

The genes are TRBV25-1 and TRBJ2-1; D tentatively reads TRBD1 or TRBD2 (5 bases each). Per germline, CDR1 MGHDK and CDR2 SYGVNS. The CDR3 totals 16 residues. Trimming removed 4 bases at V and 6 bases at J, with 19 bases between. DNA for the CDR3: TGTGCCAGCAGTGTAGGGGCCCCCGGGGCAGGCAATGAGCAGTTCTTC. Its translation: CASSVGAPGAGNEQFF.

The rearrangement joins TRBV7-8 to TRBJ2-1; TRBD2 aligns across 14 bases. Germline CDR1 SGHVS, CDR2 FQNEAQ. This CDR3 has 19 residues. V trimming: 4 bases; J trimming: 3 bases; junction bases outside the gene matches: 11. CDR3 sequence: CASSSRLAGGAEGYNEQFF. For the CDR3, the DNA is TGTGCCAGCAGCTCCCGACTAGCGGGAGGGGCGGAGGGCTACAATGAGCAGTTCTTC.

The CDR3 protein is CASSLPYSRGVNTEAFF. For the CDR3, the DNA is TGTGCCAGCAGCTTACCATACTCGAGGGGAGTGAACACTGAAGCTTTCTTT. V gene TRBV7-9 combines with J gene TRBJ1-1; tentative D call: TRBD1 (5 bases). The V end was cut by 2 bases, the J end by 0 bases, with 16 bases between. The CDR3 extends over 17 amino acids. Germline-derived CDR1 and CDR2 are SEHNR and FQNEAQ (reference sequence).

V and J are TRBV9 and TRBJ2-7; TRBD2 aligns across 7 bases. Trimming at V came to 0 bases and at J to 5 bases, leaving 14 bases not matched to a gene. CDR1 and CDR2 from the germline V gene are SGDLS and YYNGEE. This CDR3 has 17 residues. This chain's CDR3 is CASSVGRLAVYGDEQYF. DNA for the CDR3: TGTGCCAGCAGCGTAGGGCGTCTAGCGGTTTACGGGGACGAGCAGTACTTC.

The CDR3 nucleotides read TGTGCCACCAGCAGACCCCCTTATTATTGGGACACTGAAGCTTTCTTT. The encoded protein is CATSRPPYYWDTEAFF. The chain uses TRBV15 and TRBJ1-1; unclear D gene. V dropped 2 bases and J dropped 3 bases, with 16 bases sitting between them. In germline, CDR1 is LNHNV, CDR2 YYDKDF (reference sequence). This CDR3 contains 16 residues.

The sample holds one count of this clone. This sample includes further DNA sequences coding for the same CDR3. The chain combines TRBV7-9 with TRBJ1-2; tentatively, D is TRBD1 (5 bases). The CDR3 has 13 residues. V shed 5 bases and J shed 2 bases, with 9 bases lying between them. The germline V gene has CDR1 SEHNR and CDR2 FQNEAQ (reference sequence). CDR3 sequence reads: CASSTGTNYGYTF. CDR3 sequence (DNA): TGTGCCAGCAGCACCGGGACGAACTATGGCTACACCTTC. Supplemented by reference TRBV7-9 and TRBJ1-2, the full variable domain reads DTGVSQNPRHKITKRGQNVTFRCDPISEHNRLYWYRQTLGQGPEFLTYFQNEAQLEKSRLLSDRFSAERPKGSFSTLEIQRTEQGDSAMYLCASSTGTNYGYTFGSGTRLTVV.

In its sample, this clone was seen a few times. Different DNA sequences within this sample yield the same CDR3. V is TRBV7-9 and J is TRBJ1-2, with D perhaps TRBD1 (5 bases). CDR1 is SEHNR and CDR2 is FQNEAQ in the germline V gene (reference sequence). V was shortened by 1 base and J by 2 bases, with 8 bases between the two germline ends. The CDR3 contains 14 residues. Here the CDR3 reads CASSLVGTNYGYTF. In DNA form, the CDR3 reads TGTGCCAGCAGCTTAGTAGGGACCAACTATGGCTACACCTTC.

The rearrangement joins TRBV4-1 to TRBJ1-5; a possible D gene is TRBD1 (5 bases). Germline CDR1 MGHRA, CDR2 YSYEKL. Trimming took off 6 bases at V and 3 bases at J, with 9 bases between the two ends. This CDR3 contains 13 residues. The CDR3 region has the DNA TGCGCCAGCAGGGGGGGACCCAATCAGCCCCAGCATTTT. Protein product: CASRGGPNQPQHF.

The rearrangement links TRBV7-3 to TRBJ2-1, with 8 bases matching TRBD2. V shed 0 bases and J 2 bases; nucleotides not matched to a gene: 6. The CDR3 totals 17 residues. Looked up from germline, CDR1 is SGHTA and CDR2 is FQGTGA. The chain's CDR3 is CASSLTGRREAYNEQFF. CDR3 DNA sequence: TGTGCCAGCAGCTTAACGGGCAGGCGGGAGGCCTACAATGAGCAGTTCTTC.

This rearrangement joins TRBV5-6 to TRBJ1-1, with TRBD1 matching 8 bases. With 0 bases clipped from V and 5 bases from J, the junction kept 3 bases outside the gene matches. From germline, CDR1 is SGHDT and CDR2 YYEEEE. CDR3 length: 14 amino acids. The DNA of the CDR3 is TGTGCCAGCAGCTTGGATACAGGGGGGACTGAAGCTTTCTTT. Translation: CASSLDTGGTEAFF.

The genes are TRBV4-2 and TRBJ2-7; D is possibly TRBD1 (6 bases). V lost 0 bases and J 2 bases, leaving 8 bases between the germline ends. The CDR3 extends over 14 amino acids. From germline, CDR1 is LGHNA and CDR2 YNFKEQ. Here the CDR3 reads CASSQDGGPYEQYF. CDR3 in DNA: TGTGCCAGCAGCCAAGATGGGGGCCCCTACGAGCAGTACTTC.

The count of this clone is one. The CDR3, as DNA: TGTGCCAGCAGCGCTCCTGGGACTAGAAATGAGCAGTTCTTC. This sequence encodes CASSAPGTRNEQFF. This rearrangement joins TRBV9 to TRBJ2-1, with 8 bases aligning to TRBD2. The CDR3 is made up of 14 amino acids. CDR1 is SGDLS and CDR2 is YYNGEE in the germline V gene. The J segment lost 7 bases and the V segment lost 3 bases, leaving 6 bases of the junction unmatched.

The V gene is TRBV27, the J gene TRBJ1-1, with D perhaps matching TRBD1 (5 bases). CDR3 size: 16 residues. Deletions cut 2 bases from V and 1 base from J, with 14 bases between. CDR1 is MNHEY, CDR2 SMNVEV, per germline (reference sequence). The CDR3 loop is CASSLVSAGQNTEAFF. CDR3 sequence (DNA): TGTGCCAGCAGTTTAGTCAGCGCAGGGCAGAACACTGAAGCTTTCTTT.

This chain joins TRBV6-1 and TRBJ2-7; the D gene is possibly TRBD1 (6 bases). The CDR3 sequence is 12 residues long. Trimming removed 10 bases at V and 2 bases at J, with 12 bases between. The V gene's germline CDR1 is MNHNS and CDR2 SASEGT. In DNA form, the CDR3 reads TGTGCCATAAGGGACACAACCTACGAGCAGTACTTC. Translating it yields CAIRDTTYEQYF.

The chain is built from TRBV5-8 and TRBJ1-1; 8 nucleotides agree with TRBD1. The V gene end was trimmed by 0 bases and the J gene end by 5 bases; junction bases not matched to a gene: 6. This CDR3 region has 15 residues. Looked up from germline, CDR1 is SGHTS and CDR2 is YDEGEE. CDR3 coding DNA: TGTGCCAGCAGCTTGGTGAGACAGGGGAGAACTGAAGCTTTCTTT. This sequence encodes CASSLVRQGRTEAFF.

The J gene is TRBJ2-1, the V gene TRBV9; a weak D match, TRBD2 (6 bases). From germline, CDR1 is SGDLS and CDR2 YYNGEE. V was cut by 1 base and J by 6 bases, with 17 bases left in between. The CDR3 covers 16 residues. The CDR3 coding sequence is TGTGCCAGCAGCGTAACTTTCGGGGCGGGGTTCAATGAGCAGTTCTTC. It yields the protein CASSVTFGAGFNEQFF.

The chain is built from TRBV27 and TRBJ2-1, with D possibly matching TRBD2 (6 bases). CDR1 is MNHEY, CDR2 SMNVEV, per germline (reference sequence). This CDR3 is 14 amino acids long. V gave up 6 bases and J gave up 6 bases, with 15 bases separating them. For the CDR3, the DNA is TGTGCCAGCAGAATGGAGGGGAGCGTCAATGAGCAGTTCTTC. Protein product: CASRMEGSVNEQFF.

The chain carries TRBV28 and TRBJ1-1; possible D gene TRBD1, 6 bases. The germline V and J ends were trimmed by 6 bases and 2 bases, with 13 bases remaining between them. Germline V gene sequence: CDR1 MDHEN, CDR2 SYDVKM. The CDR3 covers 14 residues. The CDR3 DNA follows: TGTGCCAGCAGCCGCGACAGGTTTAACACTGAAGCTTTCTTT. Its translation is CASSRDRFNTEAFF.

This chain uses TRBV5-1 with TRBJ1-1, with TRBD1 as a possible D gene (6 bases). The CDR3 totals 15 residues. V was shortened by 5 bases and J by 5 bases, with 19 bases between the two germline ends. CDR1 and CDR2 from the germline V gene are SGHRS and YFSETQ. CDR3: CASSPRGLSWTEAFF. In DNA form, the CDR3 reads TGCGCCAGCAGTCCCAGGGGTTTGTCGTGGACTGAAGCTTTCTTT.

The V gene is TRBV29-1, the J gene TRBJ2-2, with a weak D call TRBD1 (5 bases). The ends were cut back, 7 bases at V and 0 bases at J, with 9 bases in the middle. The germline V gene encodes CDR1 SQVTM and CDR2 ANQGSEA. The CDR3 length is 13 residues. CDR3: CSAVTANTGELFF. CDR3 in DNA: TGCAGCGCCGTGACAGCGAACACCGGGGAGCTGTTTTTT.

This rearrangement joins TRBV5-1 to TRBJ1-5; D perhaps matches TRBD1 (5 bases). The V and J ends lost 5 bases and 0 bases respectively, with 18 bases between them. This CDR3 has 17 residues. Germline CDR1 is SGHRS and CDR2 is YFSETQ. The chain's CDR3 is CASSSSQGVHSNQPQHF. The CDR3 DNA is TGCGCCAGCAGTTCCTCTCAGGGCGTTCATAGCAATCAGCCCCAGCATTTT.

This clone came up a few times. The V and J genes are TRBV28 and TRBJ1-1; TRBD1 might be the D (6 bases). This CDR3 is built from 14 residues. V shed 6 bases and J shed 1 base, with 12 bases lying between them. The germline CDR1 and CDR2 sequences are MDHEN and SYDVKM. CDR3 amino acids: CASRETGTNTEAFF. As DNA, the CDR3 is TGTGCCAGCAGGGAGACAGGCACGAACACTGAAGCTTTCTTT.

V gene TRBV27 combines with J gene TRBJ2-1, with TRBD2 matching 12 bases. Germline V gene lookup returns CDR1 MNHEY and CDR2 SMNVEV (reference sequence). J was trimmed by 6 bases and V by 5 bases; bases with no gene match: 8. The CDR3 has 16 residues. The CDR3 DNA reads TGTGCCAGCAGTAGGGGTCGGACTAGCGGGGTCAATGAGCAGTTCTTC. Translated, it gives CASSRGRTSGVNEQFF.

The chain is built from TRBV25-1 and TRBJ2-5; D is possibly TRBD1 (5 bases). CDR1 and CDR2 from the germline V gene are MGHDK and SYGVNS. The ends were cut back, 1 base at V and 1 base at J, with 16 bases in the middle. The CDR3 extends over 17 amino acids. CDR3 nucleotides: TGTGCCAGCAGTGAATTCGTGACAGACAAACCCCAAGAGACCCAGTACTTC. Residues: CASSEFVTDKPQETQYF.

This clone is a singleton in its sample. The rearrangement links TRBV11-2 to TRBJ2-5, with TRBD1 matching over 10 bases. Germline loops: CDR1 SGHAT, CDR2 FQNNGV. The CDR3 totals 15 residues. With 4 bases clipped from V and 5 bases from J, the junction kept 7 bases outside the gene matches. The CDR3, as DNA: TGTGCCAGCAGCTCACAGACAGGGGGCGGGGAGACCCAGTACTTC. It codes for CASSSQTGGGETQYF.

This chain joins TRBV10-3 and TRBJ2-3, with D unresolved. Germline V lookup: CDR1 ENHRY, CDR2 SYGVKD. This CDR3 is built from 15 residues. Trimming removed 2 bases at V and 2 bases at J, with 11 bases between. The CDR3 spells CAISERLHPTDTQYF. CDR3 sequence (DNA): TGTGCCATCAGTGAGAGGCTACACCCCACAGATACGCAGTATTTT.

J is TRBJ1-1 and V is TRBV4-1; unclear D gene. The V end was cut by 1 base, the J end by 1 base, with 16 bases between. Germline assignment: CDR1 MGHRA and CDR2 YSYEKL. The CDR3 runs 17 residues. The CDR3 sequence is CASSQVIGTGRNTEAFF. The CDR3, as DNA: TGCGCCAGCAGCCAAGTTATTGGCACTGGACGGAACACTGAAGCTTTCTTT.

The J gene is TRBJ1-1, the V gene TRBV18; no firm D call. CDR3 size: 12 residues. V lost 1 base and J 4 bases, leaving 4 bases between the germline ends. CDR1 is KGHSH and CDR2 is LQKENI in the germline V gene. The CDR3 DNA reads as TGTGCCAGCTCACCACAGGGCACTGAAGCTTTCTTT. Residues: CASSPQGTEAFF.